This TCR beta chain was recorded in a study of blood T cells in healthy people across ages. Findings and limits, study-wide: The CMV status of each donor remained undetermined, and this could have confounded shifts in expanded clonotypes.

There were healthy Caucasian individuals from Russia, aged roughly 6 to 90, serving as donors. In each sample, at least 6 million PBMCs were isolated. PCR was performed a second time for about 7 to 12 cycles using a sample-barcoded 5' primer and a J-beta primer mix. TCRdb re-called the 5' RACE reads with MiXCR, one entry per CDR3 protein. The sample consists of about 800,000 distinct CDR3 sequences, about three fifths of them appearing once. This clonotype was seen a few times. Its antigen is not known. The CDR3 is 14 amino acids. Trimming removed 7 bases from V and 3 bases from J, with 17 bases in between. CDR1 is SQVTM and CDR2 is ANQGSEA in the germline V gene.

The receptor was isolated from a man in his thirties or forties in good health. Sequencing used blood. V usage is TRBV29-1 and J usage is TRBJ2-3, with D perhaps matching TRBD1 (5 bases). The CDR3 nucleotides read TGCAGCGCGCAACTATCGACAGTAACAGATACGCAGTATTTT. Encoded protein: CSAQLSTVTDTQYF.